These 28 T cell receptor beta chains originate from one sample sequenced in a study of OX40 agonist ivuxolimab in advanced cancers. Only in-frame clones appear in the TCRdb table, and some are missing; sequencing was by immunoSEQ multiplex PCR. The sample yields about 77,000 clones, over 85% seen once. Material: CD4+ or CD8+ T cells sorted from blood, obtained in a trial of the OX40 agonist ivuxolimab. The receptors come from an adult with an advanced solid tumor such as melanoma, head and neck, liver or kidney cancer.

V and J are TRBV19 and TRBJ2-4; a weak D match, TRBD2 (5 bases). V shed 6 bases and J shed 0 bases, with 15 bases lying between them. The CDR3 totals 16 residues. The germline CDR1 and CDR2 sequences are LNHDA and SQIVND (reference sequence). As DNA, the CDR3 is TGTGCCAGTAGCCCGGAGGTGCTTCTAGCCAAAAACATTCAGTACTTC. Translation: CASSPEVLLAKNIQYF.

The chain has TRBV27 and TRBJ1-6; D is ambiguous. The CDR3 spans 14 residues. V was cut by 2 bases and J by 10 bases, with 12 bases left in between. Germline-derived CDR1 and CDR2 are MNHEY and SMNVEV (reference sequence). CDR3 amino acids: CASSLKGFGSPLHF. As DNA, the CDR3 is TGTGCCAGCAGTTTAAAGGGATTTGGATCACCCCTCCACTTT.

This clone was counted between two and nine times. The chain carries TRBV6-6 and TRBJ2-7; the match to TRBD1 covers 8 bases. The CDR3 consists of 14 residues. Germline V CDR1 and CDR2: MNHNY, SVGAGI (reference sequence). The V and J ends lost 7 bases and 1 base, in that order; junction bases with no gene match: 6. The CDR3 here is CASKLGTGSYEQYF. CDR3 nucleotides: TGTGCCAGCAAACTGGGGACAGGATCCTACGAGCAGTACTTC.

The V and J genes are TRBV10-3 and TRBJ2-7; 11 positions match TRBD1. J was trimmed by 6 bases and V by 3 bases; bases with no gene match: 4. Germline V gene lookup returns CDR1 ENHRY and CDR2 SYGVKD. The CDR3 spans 14 residues. CDR3 sequence: CAISERTGGFEQYF. In DNA form, the CDR3 reads TGTGCCATCAGTGAACGGACAGGGGGCTTCGAGCAGTACTTC.

This chain links TRBV6-6 with TRBJ1-6, with 7 bases lining up with TRBD1. V shed 6 bases and J 5 bases; nucleotides not matched to a gene: 7. Germline V lookup: CDR1 MNHNY, CDR2 SVGAGI (reference sequence). The CDR3 is 15 amino acids. CDR3 nucleotides: TGTGCCAGCAGCCCGGACAGGAGCCATAATTCACCCCTCCACTTT. Encoded protein: CASSPDRSHNSPLHF.

The CDR3 is CASSSHTRGGVGGYTF. The CDR3, as DNA: TGTGCCAGCAGCTCTCACACTAGGGGAGGGGTGGGCGGCTACACCTTC. The chain couples TRBV7-2 to TRBJ1-2, with D tentatively TRBD1 (5 bases). Germline loops: CDR1 SGHTA, CDR2 FQGNSA. The V end was cut by 4 bases, the J end by 8 bases, with 23 bases between. This CDR3 region has 16 residues.

The V call is TRBV4-1, the J call TRBJ2-5; D may match TRBD1 or TRBD2 (5 bases each). Trimming left V 2 bases short and J 5 bases short, with 18 bases between. The CDR3 runs to 16 residues. Germline lookup yields CDR1 MGHRA and CDR2 YSYEKL. The CDR3 bases are TGCGCCAGCAGCCAAAACCGGGACCCCTTATCGGAGACCCAGTACTTC. Its translation: CASSQNRDPLSETQYF.

This clone was counted a single time. The rearrangement joins TRBV19 to TRBJ1-2; 8 positions match TRBD1. V trimming: 5 bases; J trimming: 4 bases; junction bases outside the gene matches: 9. The CDR3 consists of 15 residues. Germline V CDR1 and CDR2: LNHDA, SQIVND (reference sequence). The CDR3 DNA is TGTGCCAGTAGTTCACCGCGGACAGGGAGCTATGGCTACACCTTC. It translates to CASSSPRTGSYGYTF.

This chain links TRBV5-1 with TRBJ2-3, with 7 bases aligning to TRBD2. Trimming cost V 3 bases and J 0 bases; bases outside gene matches: 7. The CDR3 sequence is 16 residues long. Germline V gene data show CDR1 as SGHRS and CDR2 as YFSETQ. CDR3 DNA: TGCGCCAGCAGCTCCGGACTAGTTTCTAGCACAGATACGCAGTATTTT. It is translated as CASSSGLVSSTDTQYF. The entire variable domain, with the rest obtained from reference TRBV5-1 and TRBJ2-3, is as follows: KAGVTQTPRYLIKTRGQQVTLSCSPISGHRSVSWYQQTPGQGLQFLFEYFSETQRNKGNFPGRFSGRQFSNSRSEMNVSTLELGDSALYLCASSSGLVSSTDTQYFGPGTRLTVL.

V and J are TRBV6-6 and TRBJ2-7; 11 bases map to TRBD1. The CDR3 is 14 residues long. V lost 6 bases and J lost 4; bases outside the gene matches: 5. Germline lookup yields CDR1 MNHNY and CDR2 SVGAGI (reference sequence). CDR3 sequence (DNA): TGTGCCAGCAGGGGGACAGGGGGTACTTACGAGCAGTACTTC. Its protein is CASRGTGGTYEQYF.

V and J are TRBV5-1 and TRBJ2-1; 10 nucleotides agree with TRBD2. Germline trimming cut 1 base from V and 8 bases from J; bases unmatched to any gene: 6. CDR1 is SGHRS, CDR2 YFSETQ, per germline. This CDR3 contains 15 residues. The CDR3 sequence is CASSLNPSGSDEQFF. CDR3 DNA sequence: TGCGCCAGCAGCTTGAATCCTAGCGGGAGCGATGAGCAGTTCTTC.

J is TRBJ1-6 and V is TRBV6-5, with D unclear. Trimming took 7 bases from V and 7 from J, leaving 8 bases between them. The CDR3 is 12 residues long. CDR1 and CDR2 from the germline V gene are MNHEY and SVGAGI. CDR3 loop: CASNEQNSPLHF. The CDR3 coding sequence is TGTGCCAGCAATGAACAGAATTCACCCCTCCACTTT.

This chain links TRBV6-1 with TRBJ2-5, with a weak D call TRBD1 (6 bases). The V end lost 8 bases, the J end lost 5 bases, and 9 bases lay between the germline ends. The germline gives CDR1 MNHNS, CDR2 SASEGT. The CDR3 consists of 11 residues. In DNA form, the CDR3 reads TGTGCCAGCGGGGGCGTGGAGACCCAGTACTTC. This gives the protein CASGGVETQYF.

The chain recombines TRBV25-1 with TRBJ2-5, with a possible D match to TRBD2 (6 bases). Trimming shortened V by 3 bases and J by 1 base, and 12 bases separated the two germline ends. Germline V gene lookup returns CDR1 MGHDK and CDR2 SYGVNS. The CDR3 has 15 amino acids. CDR3 in amino acids: CASSDPRGSQETQYF. The DNA for the CDR3 is TGTGCCAGCAGTGATCCCCGGGGGAGCCAAGAGACCCAGTACTTC. Combining the CDR3 with reference TRBV25-1 and TRBJ2-5 gives the whole variable domain EADIYQTPRYLVIGTGKKITLECSQTMGHDKMYWYQQDPGMELHLIHYSYGVNSTEKGDLSSESTVSRIRTEHFPLTLESARPSHTSQYLCASSDPRGSQETQYFGPGTRLLVL.

V is TRBV7-9 and J is TRBJ2-7; the match to TRBD2 covers 9 bases. Germline CDR1 reads SEHNR; CDR2 reads FQNEAQ (reference sequence). CDR3 length: 17 amino acids. Trimming at V came to 5 bases and at J to 6 bases, leaving 17 bases not matched to a gene. CDR3 loop: CASSPWTSEERPREQYF. In DNA, the CDR3 is TGTGCCAGCAGCCCATGGACTAGCGAGGAGAGACCTCGCGAGCAGTACTTC.

The rearrangement uses TRBV25-1 and TRBJ2-1, with D possibly TRBD1 on 6 matching bases. The V end was cut by 3 bases, the J end by 10 bases, with 10 bases between. CDR3 length equals 12 residues. The germline CDR1 and CDR2 sequences are MGHDK and SYGVNS. For the CDR3, the DNA is TGTGCCAGCAGTGACTACGACAGGGAGCAGTTCTTC. This encodes CASSDYDREQFF.

This sequence joins TRBV19 and TRBJ1-5, with D possibly TRBD1 on 6 matching bases. Germline V gene lookup returns CDR1 LNHDA and CDR2 SQIVND (reference sequence). The length of the CDR3 is 16 residues. V dropped 10 bases and J dropped 9 bases, with 28 bases sitting between them. This CDR3 reads CATHEPGEGAGGPQHF. CDR3 sequence (DNA): TGTGCCACCCACGAACCAGGGGAAGGGGCCGGAGGGCCCCAGCATTTT.

This chain links TRBV6-5 with TRBJ1-2; D remains ambiguous. CDR3 size: 13 residues. The V end was cut by 6 bases, the J end by 2 bases, with 10 bases between. Germline loops: CDR1 MNHEY, CDR2 SVGAGI. DNA for the CDR3: TGTGCCAGCAGGATCGGACGGAACTATGGCTACACCTTC. It yields the protein CASRIGRNYGYTF.

The chain combines TRBV19 with TRBJ2-5; 9 nucleotides align to TRBD2. The CDR3 spans 15 residues. The junction had 7 bases not matched to a gene; V was cut back by 6 bases and J by 2 bases. Germline values: CDR1 LNHDA, CDR2 SQIVND (reference sequence). The CDR3: CASSPGTSLQETQYF. The CDR3 DNA reads TGTGCCAGTAGCCCCGGGACTAGCCTACAAGAGACCCAGTACTTC.

This clone was detected only once. The chain employs TRBV18 and TRBJ1-1; D uncertain. Germline values: CDR1 KGHSH, CDR2 LQKENI. Trimming took off 3 bases at V and 1 base at J, with 12 bases between the two ends. The CDR3 is made up of 15 amino acids. CDR3: CASSPRTVPNTEAFF. CDR3 nucleotide sequence: TGTGCCAGCTCACCCCGGACGGTCCCGAACACTGAAGCTTTCTTT.

This chain connects TRBV27 to TRBJ1-1, with no clear D. V lost 0 bases and J lost 0, with 8 bases in between. Germline loops: CDR1 MNHEY, CDR2 SMNVEV (reference sequence). There are 15 residues in the CDR3. CDR3 loop: CASSLSAGLNTEAFF. CDR3 sequence (DNA): TGTGCCAGCAGTTTATCTGCAGGATTGAACACTGAAGCTTTCTTT.

This sequence joins TRBV28 and TRBJ1-2, with 11 nucleotides matching TRBD1. J lost 8 bases, V lost 5 bases, and 10 bases had no gene match. The CDR3 covers 15 residues. The germline V gene has CDR1 MDHEN and CDR2 SYDVKM. This CDR3 reads CASSTTGTGGWGYTF. The CDR3 nucleotides read TGTGCCAGCAGTACAACCGGGACAGGGGGTTGGGGCTACACCTTC.

This chain joins TRBV18 and TRBJ1-1; D possibly corresponds to TRBD1 (6 bases). The CDR3 is 14 residues long. The V and J ends lost 3 bases and 3 bases respectively, with 11 bases between them. The germline V gene has CDR1 KGHSH and CDR2 LQKENI. This CDR3 is CASSPDRTYTEAFF. The CDR3 DNA reads as TGTGCCAGCTCACCTGACAGGACTTACACTGAAGCTTTCTTT.

This clone was recorded only once. The chain carries TRBV28 and TRBJ2-7, with D maybe TRBD1 (5 bases). Germline V lookup: CDR1 MDHEN, CDR2 SYDVKM. Trimming cost V 6 bases and J 2 bases, with 14 bases left between them. The CDR3 is 14 amino acids. Written as DNA, the CDR3 is TGTGCCAGCAGGCCCCAACAGGTTACCTACGAGCAGTACTTC. This sequence encodes CASRPQQVTYEQYF.

Only a few counts were recorded for this clone. This chain joins TRBV18 and TRBJ2-5; D call uncertain. The V and J ends lost 4 bases and 5 bases respectively, with 17 bases between them. CDR3 length equals 15 residues. The V gene's germline CDR1 is KGHSH and CDR2 LQKENI. CDR3 nucleotide sequence: TGTGCCAGCTCACGAGGTAGTAGTTTAACGGAGACCCAGTACTTC. It specifies CASSRGSSLTETQYF.

This chain joins TRBV5-6 and TRBJ2-1, with 12 bases that match TRBD2. Unmatched junction bases numbered 2, after V lost 4 bases and J lost 0 bases. CDR1 SGHDT and CDR2 YYEEEE come from the germline V gene. This CDR3 is built from 16 residues. The CDR3 nucleotides read TGTGCCAGCAGCCCTAGCGGGGGGGCCTCCTACAATGAGCAGTTCTTC. Its protein product is CASSPSGGASYNEQFF.

This chain links TRBV7-9 with TRBJ2-1; D tentatively fits TRBD1 or TRBD2 (5 bases each). The CDR3 totals 14 residues. Germline CDR1 reads SEHNR; CDR2 reads FQNEAQ (reference sequence). V was pared by 1 base and J by 8 bases, with 12 bases between. CDR3 amino acids: CASSLGGASDEQFF. CDR3 bases: TGTGCCAGCAGCTTAGGAGGGGCCTCGGATGAGCAGTTCTTC.

The rearrangement uses TRBV28 and TRBJ2-5; 7 bases agree with TRBD1. CDR1 and CDR2 from the germline V gene are MDHEN and SYDVKM. Trimming at V came to 5 bases and at J to 2 bases, leaving 2 bases not matched to a gene. This CDR3 contains 13 residues. DNA for the CDR3: TGTGCCAGCAGTGGGGGACAGCAAGAGACCCAGTACTTC. It is translated as CASSGGQQETQYF.